These 2 T cell receptor beta chains originate from one sample sequenced in a study of glioma-infiltrating T cells (dated by TCRdb to the mid-2010s). Instrument on record: Illumina MiSeq. The iRepertoire nested amplicon-rescue multiplex PCR (arm-PCR) platform was used to amplify TCR alpha and beta CDR3 regions from RNA. TCRdb applied fastp at Q25 and MiXCR to the public reads, then kept only in-frame beta chains. Every entry covers one CDR3 protein and lists the most common genes and DNA from its rows. This sample holds over 70,000 distinct CDR3 sequences; about a quarter were observed only once. The top ten clonotypes cover 5.5% to 7.5% of the sample. The sequenced sample consisted of glioma tissue, nonneoplastic brain tissue, or PBMCs (not recorded which). The source of these receptors is a human donor with low-grade glioma or glioblastoma, undergoing nonglioma brain surgery, or in good health (not recorded which).

This clonotype was seen a few times. The chain is built from TRBV18 and TRBJ2-7; TRBD2 agrees at 7 bases. The J segment lost 5 bases and the V segment lost 0 bases, leaving 10 bases of the junction unmatched. The CDR3 totals 16 residues. Germline V CDR1 and CDR2: KGHSH, LQKENI. The CDR3 DNA follows: TGTGCCAGCTCACCACCGGTGGCGCGGGAGAAACACGAGCAGTACTTC. Its translation: CASSPPVAREKHEQYF.

This clonotype came up a few times. The V gene is TRBV4-2, the J gene TRBJ1-1; 10 bases line up with TRBD1. The junction had 5 bases not matched to a gene; V was cut back by 0 bases and J by 1 base. This CDR3 comprises 17 residues. CDR1 LGHNA and CDR2 YNFKEQ come from the germline V gene. The CDR3 DNA reads TGTGCCAGCAGCCAAGATAGGGACAGGGGACGGAACACTGAAGCTTTCTTT. Amino acid sequence: CASSQDRDRGRNTEAFF.